These 20 T cell receptor beta chains were sequenced from one sample in a study of long-term antiretroviral therapy in people with HIV. The immunoSEQ assay was v3.0, run at survey level. The data were produced by immunoSEQ multiplex PCR, yet TCRdb's version contains in-frame clones alone and is incomplete. The data show tens of thousands of clones, about 96% seen once. The sample consisted of unsorted PBMCs, taken 6.9 years after starting antiretroviral therapy. Receptors originate from a man under 40 with HIV.

This chain connects TRBV7-2 to TRBJ1-2; the D is unclear. The V gene's germline CDR1 is SGHTA and CDR2 FQGNSA. The CDR3 is 12 amino acids. Trimming left V 5 bases short and J 8 bases short, with 12 bases between. The CDR3 bases are TGTGCCAGCAGCGGCCACTTAGGAGGCTACACCTTC. Translated: CASSGHLGGYTF.

V usage is TRBV7-9 and J usage is TRBJ1-2; 7 nucleotides match TRBD1. Losses at the gene ends were 2 bases for V and 6 bases for J; bases not matched to a gene: 15. Germline CDR1 reads SEHNR; CDR2 reads FQNEAQ (reference sequence). The CDR3 is 17 amino acids. This chain's CDR3 is CASSLLQGQFLLNGYTF. CDR3 sequence (DNA): TGTGCCAGCAGCTTATTGCAGGGACAGTTTCTACTCAATGGCTACACCTTC.

The chain has TRBV12-5 and TRBJ2-3; D tentatively reads TRBD1 or TRBD2 (5 bases each). V was clipped by 7 bases and J by 3 bases, with 14 bases between them. Germline CDR1 and CDR2: LGHNT and FRNRAP. The CDR3 is made up of 14 amino acids. The CDR3 bases are TGTGCTAGTGACCGGGGACGTGTTACAGATACGCAGTATTTT. Translation gives CASDRGRVTDTQYF.

The rearrangement joins TRBV9 to TRBJ2-4, with 7 bases matching TRBD2. The germline V gene has CDR1 SGDLS and CDR2 YYNGEE. V dropped 0 bases and J dropped 7; count of bases not matched to a gene: 7. The CDR3 totals 15 residues. The CDR3 nucleotides read TGTGCCAGCAGCGTAGGGGGCGGGGGACGCAACATTCAGTACTTC. Protein sequence: CASSVGGGGRNIQYF.

The V gene is TRBV5-1, the J gene TRBJ2-2; maybe TRBD2 (6 bases). With 6 bases removed from V and 6 bases from J, the gap between germline ends came to 15 bases. From germline, CDR1 is SGHRS and CDR2 YFSETQ. This CDR3 has 14 amino acids. The chain's CDR3 is CASTGTPHSGELFF. In nucleotides, the CDR3 is TGCGCCAGCACCGGGACTCCCCATTCCGGGGAGCTGTTTTTT.

The chain employs TRBV29-1 and TRBJ1-1, with TRBD1 matching 9 bases. The V gene end was trimmed by 6 bases and the J gene end by 5 bases; junction bases not matched to a gene: 7. The CDR3 runs to 13 residues. The germline CDR1 and CDR2 sequences are SQVTM and ANQGSEA. Here the CDR3 reads CSVRGQGRTEAFF. As DNA, the CDR3 is TGCAGCGTGAGGGGACAGGGCCGGACTGAAGCTTTCTTT.

This clone was found once. The chain links TRBV27 to TRBJ2-7; D unresolved. Trimming shortened V by 2 bases and J by 2 bases, and 10 bases separated the two germline ends. The germline CDR1 and CDR2 sequences are MNHEY and SMNVEV (reference sequence). The CDR3 is made up of 14 amino acids. Written as DNA, the CDR3 is TGTGCCAGCAGTTTAGAGGAGAAAGCCTACGAGCAGTACTTC. Translating gives CASSLEEKAYEQYF.

The chain recombines TRBV5-8 with TRBJ1-5, with a possible D match to TRBD1 (6 bases). Per the germline V gene, CDR1 is SGHTS and CDR2 is YDEGEE. The V gene lost 3 bases and the J gene lost 5 bases, with 12 bases spanning the gap. The CDR3 is made up of 14 amino acids. CDR3 sequence: CASSSTNRDQPQHF. The CDR3, as DNA: TGTGCCAGCAGCTCCACAAACAGGGATCAGCCCCAGCATTTT.

The chain joins TRBV2 to TRBJ2-2, with a tentative D call TRBD2 (6 bases). Trimming left V 6 bases short and J 0 bases short, with 8 bases between. This CDR3 region has 14 residues. Per the germline V gene, CDR1 is SNHLY and CDR2 is FYNNEI. The DNA of the CDR3 is TGTGCCAGCAGGCGGGACGCGAACACCGGGGAGCTGTTTTTT. Translated: CASRRDANTGELFF.

V gene TRBV4-3 combines with J gene TRBJ2-7; D ambiguous. This CDR3 is built from 16 residues. Germline CDR1 is LGHNA and CDR2 is YSLEER. V lost 3 bases to trimming and J lost 0 bases, with 15 bases between them. The chain's CDR3 is CASSQVWNRLSYEQYF. Written as DNA, the CDR3 is TGCGCCAGCAGCCAGGTATGGAACAGACTCTCCTACGAGCAGTACTTC.

This chain links TRBV4-2 with TRBJ2-7; the D gene is possibly TRBD2 (6 bases). The length of the CDR3 is 13 residues. CDR1 is LGHNA, CDR2 YNFKEQ, per germline. Deletions cut 5 bases from V and 5 bases from J, with 13 bases between. Written as DNA, the CDR3 is TGTGCCAGCAGCAATGGCCCGGGGGACGAGCAGTACTTC. Translation: CASSNGPGDEQYF.

The chain is built from TRBV2 and TRBJ2-5; the D is unclear. The germline V gene encodes CDR1 SNHLY and CDR2 FYNNEI. This CDR3 has 14 amino acids. The V end lost 3 bases, the J end lost 1 base, and 9 bases lay between the germline ends. The CDR3 region is CASSDGRFQETQYF. CDR3 in DNA: TGTGCCAGCAGTGATGGCAGGTTCCAAGAGACCCAGTACTTC.

The genes are TRBV5-4 and TRBJ2-7; 9 bases are a match to TRBD1. V trimming: 5 bases; J trimming: 6 bases; junction bases outside the gene matches: 6. In germline, CDR1 is SGHNT, CDR2 YYREEE (reference sequence). This CDR3 is built from 13 residues. The CDR3 reads CASRWDREGEQYF. The CDR3 nucleotides read TGTGCCAGCAGGTGGGACAGGGAAGGCGAGCAGTACTTC.

The V call is TRBV10-3, the J call TRBJ1-2; no clear D gene. This CDR3 region has 16 residues. CDR1 and CDR2 from the germline V gene are ENHRY and SYGVKD. V was trimmed by 8 bases and J by 7 bases, leaving 26 bases between them. The CDR3 DNA reads TGTGCCATCCAAGGCAGGCTGAATTCTCTCCACTCTGGCTACACCTTC. Protein product: CAIQGRLNSLHSGYTF.

The chain combines TRBV5-6 with TRBJ1-6; D not certain. Germline assignment: CDR1 SGHDT and CDR2 YYEEEE. This CDR3 contains 17 residues. Trimming left V 0 bases short and J 9 bases short, with 19 bases between. CDR3 nucleotide sequence: TGTGCCAGCAGCTTGGGTGGTGGGGTTGGTTTGTTTTCACCCCTCCACTTT. Protein: CASSLGGGVGLFSPLHF.

The genes are TRBV7-9 and TRBJ2-7; 9 positions match TRBD1. This CDR3 has 14 amino acids. Germline-derived CDR1 and CDR2 are SEHNR and FQNEAQ (reference sequence). V gave up 5 bases and J gave up 5 bases; unmatched junction bases: 7. CDR3 in DNA: TGTGCCAGCAGCCTGGGACAGGGTGGCAACGAGCAGTACTTC. Translation gives CASSLGQGGNEQYF.

The gene calls are TRBV27 and TRBJ1-5; maybe TRBD1 (5 bases). Between the trimmed V and J ends, which lost 5 bases and 4 bases, there was a span of 9 bases. This CDR3 has 13 residues. CDR1 is MNHEY and CDR2 is SMNVEV in the germline V gene (reference sequence). CDR3: CASSPRGNQPQHF. In DNA, the CDR3 is TGTGCCAGCAGTCCTCGGGGGAATCAGCCCCAGCATTTT.

The chain carries TRBV2 and TRBJ1-5, with D unclear. V lost 0 bases and J 5 bases, leaving 8 bases between the germline ends. CDR1 is SNHLY and CDR2 is FYNNEI in the germline V gene. This CDR3 comprises 14 residues. The CDR3 here is CASSEAGRYQPQHF. DNA for the CDR3: TGTGCCAGCAGTGAAGCAGGTCGATATCAGCCCCAGCATTTT. Full variable domain (rest looked up from reference TRBV2 and TRBJ1-5): EPEVTQTPSHQVTQMGQEVILRCVPISNHLYFYWYRQILGQKVEFLVSFYNNEISEKSEIFDDQFSVERPDGSNFTLKIRSTKLEDSAMYFCASSEAGRYQPQHFGDGTRLSIL.

J is TRBJ2-2 and V is TRBV11-2; 8 positions match TRBD2. The germline V gene has CDR1 SGHAT and CDR2 FQNNGV. V dropped 0 bases and J dropped 7; count of bases not matched to a gene: 13. This CDR3 contains 18 residues. CDR3 sequence (DNA): TGTGCCAGCAGCTTAGAGTTATTAGCGGGGCCCGGACACGGGGAGCTGTTTTTT. Amino acids: CASSLELLAGPGHGELFF.

The chain carries TRBV6-6 and TRBJ2-5, with TRBD2 matching 7 bases. J was trimmed by 5 bases and V by 7 bases; bases with no gene match: 7. Per germline, CDR1 MNHNY and CDR2 SVGAGI (reference sequence). The CDR3 has 13 amino acids. The CDR3 coding sequence is TGTGCCAGCAAACCGCGGGAGAGCGAGACCCAGTACTTC. Translated, it gives CASKPRESETQYF.